The sequence of this TCR beta chain was determined in a study of response to subunit inactivated influenza vaccine. Study-level points and caveats: After each seasonal influenza vaccination, few new T cells are recruited, the authors suggested.

This clonotype has only a few counts. The antigen is undetermined. TCRdb reprocessed the RT-PCR reads with MiXCR, giving one entry per CDR3 protein. The table includes roughly 650,000 distinct CDR3 sequences, 11% to 15% detected once. CDR1 DFQATT and CDR2 SNEGSKA come from the germline V gene (reference sequence). Trimming stripped 0 bases from V and 0 bases from J, with 11 bases between. The CDR3 extends over 16 amino acids. This clonotype originated in a man aged 50 or older who received an inactivated influenza vaccine. The sequenced sample was PBMCs from blood, obtained about 14 days before vaccination. This chain uses TRBV20-1 with TRBJ2-2; D gene uncertain. The DNA of the CDR3 is TGCAGTGCTAGAGATATTCGCGAGTCGAACACCGGGGAGCTGTTTTTT. Translated, it gives CSARDIRESNTGELFF.